This passage covers 11 T cell receptor beta chains from one sample sequenced in a study of early T cells in non-severe SARS-CoV-2 infection. TCRdb recomputed calls from the 5' RACE reads with MiXCR, one row per CDR3 protein. The sample lists approximately 28,000 distinct CDR3 sequences; 5% to 6.5% were seen once. This specimen consisted of whole blood, obtained at baseline. The receptors originated from an adult who was a healthcare worker with PCR-confirmed SARS-CoV-2 infection or an uninfected control (not recorded which).

This clonotype was seen repeatedly, ten times or more. The V call is TRBV18, the J call TRBJ2-7; 8 bases map to TRBD1. The CDR3 sequence is 15 residues long. Trimming cost V 2 bases and J 6 bases; bases outside gene matches: 9. Per germline, CDR1 KGHSH and CDR2 LQKENI. The DNA of the CDR3 is TGTGCCAGCTCACCAATTGTGGGACAGGCGGGCGAGCAGTACTTC. Encoded protein: CASSPIVGQAGEQYF.

This clonotype was counted at least ten times. V usage is TRBV20-1 and J usage is TRBJ2-5; D not certain. V gave up 4 bases and J gave up 2 bases, with 8 bases separating them. Germline V lookup: CDR1 DFQATT, CDR2 SNEGSKA (reference sequence). The CDR3 is made up of 12 amino acids. The CDR3 DNA reads as TGCAGTGCTAATACAATACAAGAGACCCAGTACTTC. Protein product: CSANTIQETQYF.

This clonotype was observed many times. The J gene is TRBJ2-7, the V gene TRBV11-1, with D tentatively TRBD2 (5 bases). Germline V CDR1 and CDR2: SGHAT, FQDESV (reference sequence). V shed 5 bases and J shed 4 bases, with 6 bases lying between them. The CDR3 is 11 residues long. The CDR3 DNA reads as TGTGCCAGCAGCCGGGGATACGAGCAGTACTTC. The encoded protein is CASSRGYEQYF.

This clonotype has at least ten counts. The chain joins TRBV12-3 or TRBV12-4 to TRBJ2-3, with D uncertain. The CDR3 spans 11 residues. V lost 8 bases, J lost 5 bases, and 8 bases lay in between. CDR3 nucleotides: TGTGCCAGCGGGGTTGTAGATACGCAGTATTTT. It is translated as CASGVVDTQYF.

This clonotype was observed many times. V usage is TRBV30 and J usage is TRBJ1-1; TRBD1 matches 7 bases. V was pared by 1 base and J by 1 base, with 9 bases of the junction left unmatched. The germline CDR1 and CDR2 sequences are GTSNPN and SVGIG (reference sequence). The CDR3 length is 16 residues. As DNA, the CDR3 is TGTGCCTGGAGTGGGAGTTTGACAGGGTCGAACACTGAAGCTTTCTTT. Amino acid sequence: CAWSGSLTGSNTEAFF.

This clonotype was observed at least ten times. The chain recombines TRBV6-4 with TRBJ2-7; D is perhaps TRBD1 or TRBD2 (5 bases each). The CDR3 runs 16 residues. CDR1 is MRHNA and CDR2 is SNTAGT in the germline V gene. The ends were cut back, 0 bases at V and 2 bases at J, with 14 bases in the middle. The CDR3 here is CASSDSIGDRTYEQYF. CDR3 nucleotide sequence: TGTGCCAGCAGTGACTCGATTGGGGACCGCACCTACGAGCAGTACTTC.

The genes are TRBV3-1 and TRBJ2-7; D is ambiguous. Germline V lookup: CDR1 LGHDT, CDR2 YNNKEL (reference sequence). Trimming took 0 bases from V and 2 from J, leaving 11 bases between them. The CDR3 sequence is 15 residues long. In DNA form, the CDR3 reads TGTGCCAGCAGCCAAGATCACCCCGTACCCTACGAGCAGTACTTC. It codes for CASSQDHPVPYEQYF.

This clonotype has just a few counts. This chain links TRBV11-1 with TRBJ2-5; no definite D call. V was cut by 7 bases and J by 5 bases, with 11 bases left in between. The CDR3 is made up of 12 amino acids. Germline assignment: CDR1 SGHAT and CDR2 FQDESV (reference sequence). CDR3 nucleotide sequence: TGTGCCAGCACCGGGCGAGGCGAGACCCAGTACTTC. This gives the protein CASTGRGETQYF.

The chain joins TRBV9 to TRBJ2-3; 15 bases are shared with TRBD2. Germline CDR1 SGDLS, CDR2 YYNGEE. The CDR3 is 17 amino acids. J was trimmed by 4 bases and V by 4 bases; bases with no gene match: 7. The CDR3 spells CASSTRTSGRASDTQYF. In nucleotides, the CDR3 is TGTGCCAGCAGCACCCGGACTAGCGGGAGGGCATCAGATACGCAGTATTTT.

This clonotype has at least ten counts. The genes are TRBV25-1 and TRBJ2-1; unclear D gene. The CDR3 runs to 13 residues. With 1 base removed from V and 8 bases from J, the gap between germline ends came to 9 bases. The V gene's germline CDR1 is MGHDK and CDR2 SYGVNS. CDR3: CASSEFGVDEQFF. The CDR3 DNA reads as TGTGCCAGCAGTGAATTTGGTGTAGATGAGCAGTTCTTC.

In its sample, this clonotype was seen many times. This chain uses TRBV3-1 with TRBJ2-1; D remains unclear. CDR3 length: 16 residues. The V end was cut by 0 bases, the J end by 8 bases, with 17 bases between. Germline V gene data show CDR1 as LGHDT and CDR2 as YNNKEL (reference sequence). The CDR3 is CASSQENLGPRHEQFF. The CDR3 nucleotides are TGTGCCAGCAGCCAAGAGAATCTAGGCCCAAGGCATGAGCAGTTCTTC.